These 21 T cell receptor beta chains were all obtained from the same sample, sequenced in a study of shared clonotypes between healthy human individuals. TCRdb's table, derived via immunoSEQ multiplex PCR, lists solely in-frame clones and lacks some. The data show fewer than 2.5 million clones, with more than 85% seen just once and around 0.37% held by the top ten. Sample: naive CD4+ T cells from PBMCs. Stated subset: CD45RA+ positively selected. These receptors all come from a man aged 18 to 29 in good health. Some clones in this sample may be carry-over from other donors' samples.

CDR3 DNA sequence: TGTGCCAGCAGCCCGCGAACGGCCCGCTACGAGCAGTACTTC. This encodes CASSPRTARYEQYF. V and J are TRBV28 and TRBJ2-7; D gene unclear. This CDR3 has 14 amino acids. Trimming removed 6 bases from V and 3 bases from J, with 15 bases in between. From germline, CDR1 is MDHEN and CDR2 SYDVKM. The full variable domain, its missing parts supplied by reference TRBV28 and TRBJ2-7, is DVKVTQSSRYLVKRTGEKVFLECVQDMDHENMFWYRQDPGLGLRLIYFSYDVKMKEKGDIPEGYSVSREKKERFSLILESASTNQTSMYLCASSPRTARYEQYFGPGTRLTVT.

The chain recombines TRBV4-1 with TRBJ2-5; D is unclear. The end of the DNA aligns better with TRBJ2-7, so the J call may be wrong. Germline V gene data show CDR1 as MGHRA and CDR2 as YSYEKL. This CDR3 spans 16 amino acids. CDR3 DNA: TGCGCCAGCAGCCCCACACCGAGACCGGTTACCTACGAGCAGTACTTC. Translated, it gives CASSPTPRPVTYEQYF.

The CDR3 loop reads CASSYGPGPSGNTIYF. The CDR3 coding sequence is TGTGCCAGCAGTTACGGCCCAGGCCCCTCTGGAAACACCATATATTTT. J is TRBJ1-3 and V is TRBV6-6; D gene unclear. The CDR3 loop spans 16 amino acids. From germline, CDR1 is MNHNY and CDR2 SVGAGI (reference sequence). V was clipped by 2 bases and J by 0 bases, with 11 bases between them.

CDR3: CASRSISYEQYF. The CDR3 DNA reads TGTGCCAGCCGCTCCATTTCCTACGAGCAGTACTTC. This chain links TRBV27 with TRBJ2-7; the D is unclear. The V end lost 8 bases, the J end lost 1 base, and 9 bases lay between the germline ends. The germline V gene encodes CDR1 MNHEY and CDR2 SMNVEV (reference sequence). CDR3 length: 12 residues.

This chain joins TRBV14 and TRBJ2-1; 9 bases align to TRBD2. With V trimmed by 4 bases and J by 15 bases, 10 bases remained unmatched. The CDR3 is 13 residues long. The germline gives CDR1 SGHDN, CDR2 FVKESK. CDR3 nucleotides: TGTGCCAGCAGCCTGTCCGTAGCGGGAGCTCTGTTCTTC. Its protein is CASSLSVAGALFF. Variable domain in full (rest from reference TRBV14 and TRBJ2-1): EAGVTQFPSHSVIEKGQTVTLRCDPISGHDNLYWYRRVMGKEIKFLLHFVKESKQDESGMPNNRFLAERTGGTYSTLKVQPAELEDSGVYFCASSLSVAGALFFGPGTRLTVL.

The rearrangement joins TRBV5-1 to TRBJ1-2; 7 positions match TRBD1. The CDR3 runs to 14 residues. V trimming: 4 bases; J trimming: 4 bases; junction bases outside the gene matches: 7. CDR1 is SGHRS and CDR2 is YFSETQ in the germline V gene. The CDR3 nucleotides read TGCGCCAGCAGCGGAGGCCGGGACAGCTATGGCTACACCTTC. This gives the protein CASSGGRDSYGYTF.

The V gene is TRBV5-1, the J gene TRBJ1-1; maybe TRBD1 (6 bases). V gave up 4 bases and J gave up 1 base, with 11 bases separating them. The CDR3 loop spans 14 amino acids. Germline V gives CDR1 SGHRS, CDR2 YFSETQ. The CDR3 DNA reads TGCGCCAGCAGCGCCGACAGGTGGAACACTGAAGCTTTCTTT. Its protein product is CASSADRWNTEAFF.

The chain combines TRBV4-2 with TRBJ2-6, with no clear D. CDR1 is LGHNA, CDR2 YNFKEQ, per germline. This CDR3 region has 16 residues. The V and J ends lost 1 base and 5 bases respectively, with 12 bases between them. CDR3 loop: CASSQVAAPRANVLTF. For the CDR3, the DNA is TGTGCCAGCAGCCAAGTTGCGGCCCCAAGGGCCAACGTCCTGACTTTC.

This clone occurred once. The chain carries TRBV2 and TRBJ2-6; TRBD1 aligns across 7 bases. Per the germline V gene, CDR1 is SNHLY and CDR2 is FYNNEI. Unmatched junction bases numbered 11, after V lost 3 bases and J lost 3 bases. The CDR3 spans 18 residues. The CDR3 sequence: CASSDGPGTVFGANVLTF. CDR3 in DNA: TGTGCCAGCAGTGACGGTCCCGGGACAGTCTTTGGGGCCAACGTCCTGACTTTC.

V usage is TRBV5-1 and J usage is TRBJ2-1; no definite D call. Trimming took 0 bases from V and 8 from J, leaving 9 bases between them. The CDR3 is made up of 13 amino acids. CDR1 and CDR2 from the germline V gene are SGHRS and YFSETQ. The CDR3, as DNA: TGCGCCAGCAGCTTGGGCCACCTCGATGAGCAGTTCTTC. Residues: CASSLGHLDEQFF.

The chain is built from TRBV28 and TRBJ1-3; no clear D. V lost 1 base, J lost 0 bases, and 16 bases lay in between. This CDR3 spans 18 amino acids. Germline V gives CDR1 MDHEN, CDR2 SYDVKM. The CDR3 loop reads CASSLSLEHPSSGNTIYF. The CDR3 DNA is TGTGCCAGCAGTTTATCCCTGGAACACCCGAGCTCTGGAAACACCATATATTTT.

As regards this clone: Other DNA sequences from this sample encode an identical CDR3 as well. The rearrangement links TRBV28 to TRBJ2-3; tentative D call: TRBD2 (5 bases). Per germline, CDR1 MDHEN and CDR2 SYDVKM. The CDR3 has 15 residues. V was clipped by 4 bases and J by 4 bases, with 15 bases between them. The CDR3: CASSSAGGAPDTQYF. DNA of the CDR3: TGTGCCAGCAGTTCCGCCGGAGGAGCGCCAGATACGCAGTATTTT.

As DNA, the CDR3 is TGTGCCAGCAGTGGGGGGGGGTCAACGAACACTGAAGCTTTCTTT. Its translation is CASSGGGSTNTEAFF. This chain uses TRBV25-1 with TRBJ1-1, with D tentatively TRBD1 (5 bases). The V end was cut by 4 bases, the J end by 1 base, with 13 bases between. This CDR3 spans 15 amino acids. The germline V gene has CDR1 MGHDK and CDR2 SYGVNS.

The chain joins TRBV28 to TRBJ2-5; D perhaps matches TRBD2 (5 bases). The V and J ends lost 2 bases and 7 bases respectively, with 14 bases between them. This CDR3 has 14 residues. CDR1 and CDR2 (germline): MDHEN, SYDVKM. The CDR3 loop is CASSLAGSLGTQYF. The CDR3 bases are TGTGCCAGCAGTTTAGCGGGCAGCCTGGGGACCCAGTACTTC.

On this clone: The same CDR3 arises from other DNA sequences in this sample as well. CDR3: CASSLTVREQYF. The DNA for the CDR3 is TGTGCCAGCAGTCTTACGGTGAGGGAGCAGTACTTC. The chain has TRBV28 and TRBJ2-7; D not resolved. The CDR3 sequence is 12 residues long. Germline CDR1 reads MDHEN; CDR2 reads SYDVKM. Deletions cut 5 bases from V and 7 bases from J, with 12 bases between.

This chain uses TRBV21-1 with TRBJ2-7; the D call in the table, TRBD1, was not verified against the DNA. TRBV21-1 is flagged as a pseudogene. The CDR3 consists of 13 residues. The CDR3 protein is CASSALQGDEQYF. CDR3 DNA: TGTGCCAGCAGCGCGCTCCAGGGCGACGAGCAGTACTTC.

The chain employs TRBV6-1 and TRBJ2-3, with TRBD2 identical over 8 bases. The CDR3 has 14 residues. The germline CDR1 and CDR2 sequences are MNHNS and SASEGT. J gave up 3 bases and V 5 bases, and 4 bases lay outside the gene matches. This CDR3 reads CASSQRERTDTQYF. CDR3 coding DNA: TGTGCCAGCAGTCAGCGGGAGAGGACAGATACGCAGTATTTT.

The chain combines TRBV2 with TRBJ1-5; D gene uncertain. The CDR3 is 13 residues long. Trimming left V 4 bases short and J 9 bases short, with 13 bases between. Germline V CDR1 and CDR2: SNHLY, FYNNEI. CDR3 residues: CASSASYIGPQHF. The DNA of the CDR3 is TGTGCCAGCAGTGCGAGTTATATCGGGCCCCAGCATTTT.

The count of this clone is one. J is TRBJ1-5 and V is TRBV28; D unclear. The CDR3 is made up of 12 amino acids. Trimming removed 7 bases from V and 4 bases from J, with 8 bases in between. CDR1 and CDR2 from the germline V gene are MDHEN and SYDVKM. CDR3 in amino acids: CASNDPNQPQHF. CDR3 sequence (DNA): TGTGCCAGCAACGACCCGAATCAGCCCCAGCATTTT.

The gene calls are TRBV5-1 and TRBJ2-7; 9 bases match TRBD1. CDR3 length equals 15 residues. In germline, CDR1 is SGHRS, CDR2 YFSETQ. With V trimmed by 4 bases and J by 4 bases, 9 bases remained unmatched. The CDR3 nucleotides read TGCGCCAGCAGCCCGGACAGGGGCCAATATTACGAGCAGTACTTC. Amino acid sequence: CASSPDRGQYYEQYF.

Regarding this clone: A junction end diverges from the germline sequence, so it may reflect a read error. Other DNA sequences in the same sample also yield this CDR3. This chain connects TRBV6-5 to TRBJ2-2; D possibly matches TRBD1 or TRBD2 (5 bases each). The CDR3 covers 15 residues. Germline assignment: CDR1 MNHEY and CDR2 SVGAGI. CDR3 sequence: CASSPRRGDTGELFF. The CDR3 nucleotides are TGCGCCAGCAGCCCCCGTAGGGGAGACACCGGGGAGCTGTTTTTT.